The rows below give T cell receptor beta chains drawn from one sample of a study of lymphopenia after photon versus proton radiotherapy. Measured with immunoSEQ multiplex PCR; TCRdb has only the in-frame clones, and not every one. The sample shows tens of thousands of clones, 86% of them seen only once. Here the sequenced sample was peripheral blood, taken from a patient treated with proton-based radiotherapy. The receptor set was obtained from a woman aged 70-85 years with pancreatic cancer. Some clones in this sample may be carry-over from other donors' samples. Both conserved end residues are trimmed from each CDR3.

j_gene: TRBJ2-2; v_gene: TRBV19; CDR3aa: ASSIRTSRNTGELF
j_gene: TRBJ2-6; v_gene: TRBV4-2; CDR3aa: ASSQDGGGGANVLT
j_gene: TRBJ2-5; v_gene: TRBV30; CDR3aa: AWTWTPQGETQY
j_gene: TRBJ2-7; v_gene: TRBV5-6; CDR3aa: ASSFGQAYYEQY
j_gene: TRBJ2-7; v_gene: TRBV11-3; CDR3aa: ASSLETGPSYEQY
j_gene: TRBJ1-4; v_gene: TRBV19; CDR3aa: ASSITASGTEYEKLF
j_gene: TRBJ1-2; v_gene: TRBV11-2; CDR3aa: ASSPRAGGSYGYT
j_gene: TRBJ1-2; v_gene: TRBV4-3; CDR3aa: ASSQDQRGGYGYT
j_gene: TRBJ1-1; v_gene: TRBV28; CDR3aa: ASRLGWTEAF
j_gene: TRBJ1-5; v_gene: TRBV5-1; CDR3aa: ASSLEGGSNQPQH
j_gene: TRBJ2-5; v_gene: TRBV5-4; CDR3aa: ASSSGGQGTGETQY
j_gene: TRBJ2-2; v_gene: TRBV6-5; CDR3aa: ASSYGVGTNTGELF
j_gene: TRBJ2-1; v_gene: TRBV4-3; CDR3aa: ASSQDRLASNEQF
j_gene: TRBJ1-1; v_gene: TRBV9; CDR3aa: ASSVEMNTEAF
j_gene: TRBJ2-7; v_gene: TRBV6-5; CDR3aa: ASSSTTSGTYEQY